This TCR beta chain appears in the sequencing data of a study of cytomegalovirus exposure and HLA in healthy donors. PCR involved 60 Vbeta and 13 Jbeta primers. Clones were read by immunoSEQ multiplex PCR, and TCRdb kept only the in-frame ones, dropping some. Reported are about 110,000 clones; the ten largest clones contain approximately 6.2%. Germline V gives CDR1 SNHLY, CDR2 FYNNEI. This CDR3 spans 12 amino acids. Deletions cut 7 bases from V and 10 bases from J, with 16 bases between. The chain links TRBV2 to TRBJ1-1; D remains unclear. This receptor was obtained from a man in his forties in good health and CMV-seropositive. Sequencing used PBMCs. CDR3 amino acids: CASTLSGVSAFF. The CDR3 region has the DNA TGTGCCAGCACTCTAAGCGGGGTATCAGCTTTCTTT.